A single sample gave rise to the 17 T cell receptor beta chains below, sequenced in a study of blood T cell repertoires in COVID-19. This table comes from immunoSEQ multiplex PCR, and its TCRdb copy is limited to in-frame clones, with some not included. This table has some 270,000 clones, about 82% appearing once. Sequencing was carried out using PBMCs or T cells enriched from blood (not recorded which). The receptors derive from a woman between 45 and 60 years old with acute COVID-19.

V usage is TRBV7-9 and J usage is TRBJ1-2; D may be TRBD1 (6 bases). The CDR3 contains 16 residues. V gave up 2 bases and J gave up 1 base, with 14 bases separating them. Germline V gene lookup returns CDR1 SEHNR and CDR2 FQNEAQ (reference sequence). CDR3 protein: CASSLSALDSNYGYTF. Here the CDR3 DNA reads TGTGCCAGCAGCTTATCCGCCTTGGACAGTAACTATGGCTACACCTTC.

The chain has TRBV4-3 and TRBJ1-4; 12 bases fit TRBD1. V was pared by 1 base and J by 8 bases, with 8 bases of the junction left unmatched. Germline loops: CDR1 LGHNA, CDR2 YSLEER. CDR3 length: 17 amino acids. CDR3 protein: CASSQVRDRGLREKLFF. The CDR3 nucleotides are TGCGCCAGCAGCCAAGTGCGGGACAGGGGGCTTAGAGAAAAACTGTTTTTT.

This clone was found many times. This rearrangement joins TRBV6-4 to TRBJ1-6; D might be TRBD1 (6 bases). The CDR3 consists of 13 residues. Trimming took 2 bases from V and 7 from J, leaving 6 bases between them. Germline V gene lookup returns CDR1 MRHNA and CDR2 SNTAGT. The CDR3 DNA is TGTGCCAGCAGTGACACAGGGAATTCACCCCTCCACTTT. Residues: CASSDTGNSPLHF.

This clone showed up just once. The genes are TRBV5-1 and TRBJ2-2; TRBD1 matches 10 bases. This CDR3 is built from 14 residues. V lost 7 bases and J lost 6; bases outside the gene matches: 6. CDR1 and CDR2 from the germline V gene are SGHRS and YFSETQ. CDR3 amino acids: CASVDRGTAGELFF. The CDR3 region has the DNA TGCGCCAGCGTGGACAGGGGGACGGCCGGGGAGCTGTTTTTT. The full variable domain, completed using reference TRBV5-1 and TRBJ2-2, is KAGVTQTPRYLIKTRGQQVTLSCSPISGHRSVSWYQQTPGQGLQFLFEYFSETQRNKGNFPGRFSGRQFSNSRSEMNVSTLELGDSALYLCASVDRGTAGELFFGEGSRLTVL.

The chain joins TRBV30 to TRBJ2-1, with no clear D. The CDR3 spans 14 residues. The V gene's germline CDR1 is GTSNPN and CDR2 SVGIG (reference sequence). V was shortened by 0 bases and J by 4 bases, with 10 bases between the two germline ends. CDR3 sequence (DNA): TGTGCCTGGAGTGTACTCGCAGGTTACAATGAGCAGTTCTTC. It yields the protein CAWSVLAGYNEQFF.

The V call is TRBV5-1, the J call TRBJ2-2; perhaps TRBD2 as D (6 bases). The germline V gene has CDR1 SGHRS and CDR2 YFSETQ. The V gene lost 4 bases and the J gene lost 6 bases, with 16 bases spanning the gap. The CDR3 length is 15 residues. This CDR3 is CASSPPGLRAGELFF. As DNA, the CDR3 is TGCGCCAGCAGCCCGCCCGGACTAAGGGCCGGGGAGCTGTTTTTT.

The chain is built from TRBV3-1 (or the pseudogene TRBV3-2) and TRBJ1-2, with 8 nucleotides matching TRBD1. CDR1 and CDR2 (germline): LGHDT, YNNKEL (reference sequence). The CDR3 loop spans 13 amino acids. J gave up 1 base and V 6 bases, and 1 base lay outside the gene matches. CDR3 coding DNA: TGTGCCAGCAGTGGACAGGGTAACTATGGCTACACCTTC. Translating gives CASSGQGNYGYTF.

The chain has TRBV7-9 and TRBJ2-5, with 10 bases lining up with TRBD2. From germline, CDR1 is SEHNR and CDR2 FQNEAQ (reference sequence). There are 18 residues in the CDR3. Germline trimming cut 2 bases from V and 4 bases from J; bases unmatched to any gene: 13. The CDR3 sequence: CASSLKVGASGGGETQYF. The CDR3 DNA follows: TGTGCCAGCAGCTTAAAAGTTGGCGCTAGCGGGGGAGGAGAGACCCAGTACTTC.

V gene TRBV5-8 combines with J gene TRBJ1-2, with TRBD1 as a possible D gene (5 bases). V was trimmed by 4 bases and J by 5 bases, leaving 9 bases between them. CDR1 SGHTS and CDR2 YDEGEE come from the germline V gene. CDR3 length: 12 amino acids. CDR3 DNA: TGTGCCAGCAGCCCCCGACAGTATGGCTACACCTTC. It is translated as CASSPRQYGYTF.

The genes are TRBV30 and TRBJ1-2, with a weak D call TRBD1 (6 bases). With 7 bases removed from V and 4 bases from J, the gap between germline ends came to 10 bases. This CDR3 is built from 11 residues. CDR1 and CDR2 (germline): GTSNPN, SVGIG (reference sequence). The CDR3 spells CASGDSYGYTF. As DNA, the CDR3 is TGTGCCTCAGGGGATAGCTATGGCTACACCTTC.

The gene calls are TRBV30 and TRBJ2-4; D is perhaps TRBD2 (6 bases). This CDR3 spans 15 amino acids. V lost 0 bases and J lost 6, with 15 bases in between. Germline CDR1 reads GTSNPN; CDR2 reads SVGIG (reference sequence). Here the CDR3 reads CAWSVGGAQRNIQYF. The DNA for the CDR3 is TGTGCCTGGAGTGTAGGAGGGGCCCAAAGAAACATTCAGTACTTC.

The gene calls are TRBV30 and TRBJ2-7, with D possibly TRBD2 on 5 matching bases. CDR1 and CDR2 (germline): GTSNPN, SVGIG (reference sequence). This CDR3 has 15 residues. The V end lost 3 bases, the J end lost 3 bases, and 18 bases lay between the germline ends. This CDR3 is CAWRPSGLLIYEQYF. The CDR3 nucleotides read TGTGCCTGGAGACCGAGCGGCTTGTTAATCTACGAGCAGTACTTC.

There are a few counts of this clone. The rearrangement joins TRBV6-5 to TRBJ1-6; perhaps TRBD1 as D (6 bases). Between the trimmed V and J ends, which lost 6 bases and 9 bases, there was a span of 15 bases. The CDR3 is 14 residues long. Germline V lookup: CDR1 MNHEY, CDR2 SVGAGI. CDR3 in amino acids: CASSLGAAGSPLHF. For the CDR3, the DNA is TGTGCCAGCAGCCTGGGGGCTGCGGGTTCACCCCTCCACTTT.

The chain joins TRBV15 to TRBJ1-5, with unresolved D. The CDR3 is 12 residues long. Germline CDR1 is LNHNV and CDR2 is YYDKDF (reference sequence). V lost 0 bases to trimming and J lost 7 bases, with 4 bases between them. The CDR3 nucleotides read TGTGCCACCAGCAGAGATAGACAGCCCCAGCATTTT. It encodes CATSRDRQPQHF.

This rearrangement joins TRBV13 to TRBJ2-7; D gene uncertain. Between the trimmed V and J ends, which lost 1 base and 0 bases, there was a span of 10 bases. The V gene's germline CDR1 is PRHDT and CDR2 FYEKMQ (reference sequence). This CDR3 comprises 15 residues. The CDR3 DNA reads as TGTGCCAGCAGCTTAGCCGCTACCGTCTCCTACGAGCAGTACTTC. Translation: CASSLAATVSYEQYF.

The rearrangement uses TRBV14 and TRBJ1-2; 7 nucleotides line up with TRBD1. CDR3 size: 15 residues. Germline V gene lookup returns CDR1 SGHDN and CDR2 FVKESK. Germline trimming cut 0 bases from V and 8 bases from J; bases unmatched to any gene: 9. CDR3 DNA: TGTGCCAGCAGCCAAGAACAGGGGAGGTCAGGAGGCTACACCTTC. This encodes CASSQEQGRSGGYTF.

The chain joins TRBV27 to TRBJ1-2; 7 bases line up with TRBD1. The length of the CDR3 is 15 residues. CDR1 is MNHEY and CDR2 is SMNVEV in the germline V gene (reference sequence). Germline trimming cut 3 bases from V and 6 bases from J; bases unmatched to any gene: 10. The CDR3 spells CASSFDPPRGDGYTF. The DNA for the CDR3 is TGTGCCAGCAGTTTCGACCCGCCCAGGGGGGATGGCTACACCTTC.